This T cell receptor (beta chain) was observed in a study of blood T cell repertoires in COVID-19. Study at large: The United States, Italy and Spain were the sources of the acute and convalescent COVID-19 samples. The cDNA or gDNA used as material had been derived from T cells, B-cell-depleted T cells, or PBMCs.

Patients of the Seattle cohort, enrolled during active infection, were followed longitudinally. Authors' methods: Amplification of reference gene primers was used by the study to estimate nucleated cell counts. Some clones are missing from TCRdb's copy, which holds only in-frame ones; the method was immunoSEQ multiplex PCR. That table furnishes V, J and clone size, whereas the DNA furnished D and trimming. The table shows fewer than 200,000 clones, with about 85% occurring only once. CDR3 size: 19 residues. With V trimmed by 0 bases and J by 0 bases, 9 bases remained unmatched. Germline V gives CDR1 SGHNT, CDR2 YYREEE (reference sequence).

The J gene is TRBJ2-6, the V gene TRBV5-4; 7 bases fit TRBD2. The receptor comes from a woman aged 45-65 years with COVID-19, enrolled during active disease. The sample consisted of peripheral blood. Here the CDR3 DNA reads TGTGCCAGCAGCTTGGGGGGGAGGGTTTCCAGCTCTGGGGCCAACGTCCTGACTTTC. It yields the protein CASSLGGRVSSSGANVLTF.